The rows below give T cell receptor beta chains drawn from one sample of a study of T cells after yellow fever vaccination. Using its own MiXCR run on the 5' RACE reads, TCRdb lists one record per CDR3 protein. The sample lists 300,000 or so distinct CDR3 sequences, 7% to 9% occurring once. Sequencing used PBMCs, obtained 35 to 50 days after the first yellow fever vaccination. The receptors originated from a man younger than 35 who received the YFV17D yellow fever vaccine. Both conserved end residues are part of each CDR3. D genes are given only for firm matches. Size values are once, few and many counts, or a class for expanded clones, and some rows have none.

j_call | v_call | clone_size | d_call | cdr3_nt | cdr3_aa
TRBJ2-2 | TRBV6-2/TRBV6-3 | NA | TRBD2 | TGTGCCAGCAGTTACTCCGGGACTAGCGGGGGATGGAACACCGGGGAGCTGTTTTTT | CASSYSGTSGGWNTGELFF
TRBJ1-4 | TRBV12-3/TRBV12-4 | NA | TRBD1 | TGTGCCAGCAATAACCGGGGACAGGGGAACGGGGAAAAACTGTTTTTT | CASNNRGQGNGEKLFF
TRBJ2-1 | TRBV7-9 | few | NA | TGTGCCAGCATCCCACCAGGGGGGGTCCAGTTCTTC | CASIPPGGVQFF
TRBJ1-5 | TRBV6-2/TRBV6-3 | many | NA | TGTGCCAGCAGTTCGGGGGCCGCGGGGACGCATTTT | CASSSGAAGTHF
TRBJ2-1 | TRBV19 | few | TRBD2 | TGTGCCAGTGCTGACTTGGCGGGGGGACTTAACAATGAGCAGTTCTTC | CASADLAGGLNNEQFF
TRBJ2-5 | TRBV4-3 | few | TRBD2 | TGCGCCAGCAGCCAAGATCGACCAGCGGGGGGTTTAGAGACCCAGTACTTC | CASSQDRPAGGLETQYF
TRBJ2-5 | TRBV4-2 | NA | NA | TGTGCCAGCAGCCAAAAGGGTCCCCGGGGAGAGACCCAGTACTTC | CASSQKGPRGETQYF
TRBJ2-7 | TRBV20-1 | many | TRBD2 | TGCAGTGCTAGAGAACCTAGCGGGGGGCCTTACGAGCAGTACTTC | CSAREPSGGPYEQYF
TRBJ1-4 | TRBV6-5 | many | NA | TGTGCCAGCAGTTTGGGTTCAACTAATGAAAAACTGTTTTTT | CASSLGSTNEKLFF
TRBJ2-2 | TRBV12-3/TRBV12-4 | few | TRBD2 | TGTGCCAGCAGTTGGACTAGCGGGGACTACACCGGGGAGCTGTTTTTT | CASSWTSGDYTGELFF
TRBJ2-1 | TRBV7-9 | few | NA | TGTGCCAGCAGCTTACTCGATAATGAGCAGTTCTTC | CASSLLDNEQFF
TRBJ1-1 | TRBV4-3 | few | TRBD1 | TGCGCCAGCAGCCAAGAAGCTAGGGGGCTTTGGAACACTGAAGCTTTCTTT | CASSQEARGLWNTEAFF
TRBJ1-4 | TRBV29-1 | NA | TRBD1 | TGCAGCGTCGCCTGGGACAGCGAGGGGGAAAAACTGTTTTTT | CSVAWDSEGEKLFF
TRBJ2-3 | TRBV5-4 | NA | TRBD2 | TGTGCCAGCAGCTTAGGGCGGGGGGTCACAGATACGCAGTATTTT | CASSLGRGVTDTQYF
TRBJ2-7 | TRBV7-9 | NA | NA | TGTGCCAGCAGCTCAAGGGACTACGAGCAGTACTTC | CASSSRDYEQYF
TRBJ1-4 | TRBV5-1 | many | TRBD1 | TGCGCCAGCAGCTTGTTCGGGACAGATGAAAAACTGTTTTTT | CASSLFGTDEKLFF
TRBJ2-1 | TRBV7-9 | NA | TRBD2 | TGTGCCAGCAGCTTAGCGCTGATAGCGGGGATGCGTGATGAGCAGTTCTTC | CASSLALIAGMRDEQFF
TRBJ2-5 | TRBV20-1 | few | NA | TGCAGTGCGGGGGGGACAGGCGCTGGGCCCAGGGCCCAGTACTTC | CSAGGTGAGPRAQYF
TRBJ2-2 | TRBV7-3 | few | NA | TGTGCCAGCAGCTTTACAGTAAACACCGGGGAGCTGTTTTTT | CASSFTVNTGELFF
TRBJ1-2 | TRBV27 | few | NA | TGTGCCAGCAGTTTATCCTGGGGGGCTAATAACTATGGCTACACCTTC | CASSLSWGANNYGYTF
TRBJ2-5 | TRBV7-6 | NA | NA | TGTGCCAGCAGCCAAAGGGCAGGTCTGAGTTTGGGCACCCAGTACTTC | CASSQRAGLSLGTQYF
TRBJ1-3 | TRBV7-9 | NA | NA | TGTGCCAGCAGCTTAGCGAATACAGGACTCTCTGGAAACACCATATATTTT | CASSLANTGLSGNTIYF
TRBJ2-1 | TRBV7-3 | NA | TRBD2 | TGTGCCAGCAGCTTAACGGGGGAGGGCTATGAGCAGTTCTTC | CASSLTGEGYEQFF
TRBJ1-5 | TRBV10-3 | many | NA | TGTGCCATCAGAGGACAAAGCAATCAGCCCCAGCATTTT | CAIRGQSNQPQHF
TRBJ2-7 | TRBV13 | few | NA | TGTGCCAGCAGCTTCAGAGGGTCGGTTACTTACGAGCAGTACTTC | CASSFRGSVTYEQYF
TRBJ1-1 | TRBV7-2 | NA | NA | TGTGCCAGCAGCTCCGGGGTAGGGGCCTACACTGAAGCTTTCTTT | CASSSGVGAYTEAFF
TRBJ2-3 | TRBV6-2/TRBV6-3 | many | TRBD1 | TGTGCCAGCAGTTATGGGGCGACAGGGAGCACAGATACGCAGTATTTT | CASSYGATGSTDTQYF
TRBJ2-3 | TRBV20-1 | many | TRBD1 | TGCAGTGCGCTGGGACAGGGTGTCACAGATACGCAGTATTTT | CSALGQGVTDTQYF
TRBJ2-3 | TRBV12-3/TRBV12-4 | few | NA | TGTGCCAGCCTGGGGGATACGCAGTATTTT | CASLGDTQYF
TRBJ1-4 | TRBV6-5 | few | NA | TGTGCCAGCAGTTACCGCCCCGGGGCAACTAATGAAAAACTGTTTTTT | CASSYRPGATNEKLFF
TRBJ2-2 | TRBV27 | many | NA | TGTGCCAGCAGCTTCCCCACCGGGGAGCTGTTTTTT | CASSFPTGELFF
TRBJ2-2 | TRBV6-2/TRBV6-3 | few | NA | TGTGCCAGCACCGTTACCGGGAGCGGGGAGCTGTTTTTT | CASTVTGSGELFF
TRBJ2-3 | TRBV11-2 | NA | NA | TGTGCCAGCAGCTTAGTCCTAGATGTGGGCACAGATACGCAGTATTTT | CASSLVLDVGTDTQYF
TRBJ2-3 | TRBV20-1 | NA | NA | TGCAGTGCTATACGTGGTCAGCGGGTGGGGGATACGCAGTATTTT | CSAIRGQRVGDTQYF
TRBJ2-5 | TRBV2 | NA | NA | TGTGCCAGCAGGTCGACTAGTTCGGCGGAGACCCAGTACTTC | CASRSTSSAETQYF
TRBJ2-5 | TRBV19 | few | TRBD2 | TGTGCCAGTTCGCGGGGGATTGAGACCCAGTACTTC | CASSRGIETQYF
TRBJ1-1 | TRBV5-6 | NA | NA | TGTGCCAGCAGCGGGCCGGGGGGGATGAACACTGAAGCTTTCTTT | CASSGPGGMNTEAFF
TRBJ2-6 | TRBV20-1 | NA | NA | TGCAGTGCTCCCTCGGTGGGGGCCTCTGGGGCCAACGTCCTGACTTTC | CSAPSVGASGANVLTF
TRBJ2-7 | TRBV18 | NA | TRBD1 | TGTGCCAGCTCACCACCGAGGACAGGGCGATACGAGCAGTACTTC | CASSPPRTGRYEQYF
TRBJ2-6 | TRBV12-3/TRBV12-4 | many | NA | TGTGCCAGCACGCTCCGGGGATCCGGGGCCAACGTCCTGACTTTC | CASTLRGSGANVLTF
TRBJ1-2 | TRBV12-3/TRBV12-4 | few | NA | TGTGCCAGCAGGGACCCCAACGGCTACACCTTC | CASRDPNGYTF
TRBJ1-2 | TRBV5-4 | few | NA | TGTGCCAGCAGTTACAGAACCCCAGACTATGGCTACACCTTC | CASSYRTPDYGYTF
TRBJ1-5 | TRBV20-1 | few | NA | TGCAGTGCTAACACAGGCGTGGCCCAGCATTTT | CSANTGVAQHF
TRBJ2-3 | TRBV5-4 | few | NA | TGTGCCAGCAGCTTGGAAGTCATCGGCACAGATACGCAGTATTTT | CASSLEVIGTDTQYF
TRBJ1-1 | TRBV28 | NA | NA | TGTGCCAGCGCCCGAAGCATGAACACTGAAGCTTTCTTT | CASARSMNTEAFF
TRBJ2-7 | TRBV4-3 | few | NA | TGCGCCAGCAGCCAAGTGCCGGATAGCCCCTACGAGCAGTACTTC | CASSQVPDSPYEQYF
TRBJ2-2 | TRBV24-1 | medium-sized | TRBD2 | TGTGCCACCAGTGATTTAGCGGGGGACACCGGGGAGCTGTTTTTT | CATSDLAGDTGELFF
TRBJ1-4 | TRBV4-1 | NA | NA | TGCGCCAGCAGCCAAGTCGGGCAGGCCGAAAAACTGTTTTTT | CASSQVGQAEKLFF
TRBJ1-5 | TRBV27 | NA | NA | TGTGCCAGCAGTTTATGGATGACACAGGAGCCTCGGGCCCAGCATTTT | CASSLWMTQEPRAQHF
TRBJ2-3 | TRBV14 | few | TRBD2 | TGTGCCAGCAGCCCGGGACTAGCGGGGCCGACAGATACGCAGTATTTT | CASSPGLAGPTDTQYF
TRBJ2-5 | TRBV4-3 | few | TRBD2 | TGCGCCAGCAGTCAAAGGACTAGCGGGGGGGAGTACCAAGAGACCCAGTACTTC | CASSQRTSGGEYQETQYF
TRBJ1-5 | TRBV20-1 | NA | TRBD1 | TGCAGTGCTGTGGACAGGTTGCTTGGTCAGCCCCAGCATTTT | CSAVDRLLGQPQHF
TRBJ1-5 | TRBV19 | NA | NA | TGTGCCAGTCTGCTTCACTACCGGACCCCTGGTAGCAATCAGCCCCAGCATTTT | CASLLHYRTPGSNQPQHF
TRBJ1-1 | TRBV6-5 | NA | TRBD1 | TGTGCCAGCAGTACCTTACAGGGGAGAACTGAAGCTTTCTTT | CASSTLQGRTEAFF
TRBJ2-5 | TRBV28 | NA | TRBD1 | TGTGCCAGCGGTCGGGACAGGGGGGAGACCCAGTACTTC | CASGRDRGETQYF